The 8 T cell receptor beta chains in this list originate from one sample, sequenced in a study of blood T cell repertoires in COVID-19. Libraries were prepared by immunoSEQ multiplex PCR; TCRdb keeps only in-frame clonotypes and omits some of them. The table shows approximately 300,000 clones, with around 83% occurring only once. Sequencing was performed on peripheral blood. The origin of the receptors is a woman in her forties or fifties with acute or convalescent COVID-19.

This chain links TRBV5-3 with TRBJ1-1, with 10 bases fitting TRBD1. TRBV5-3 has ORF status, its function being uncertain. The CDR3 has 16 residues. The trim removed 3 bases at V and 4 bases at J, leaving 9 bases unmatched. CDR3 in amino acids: CARSYSGDRGSTEAFF. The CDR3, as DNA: TGTGCCAGAAGCTACTCCGGGGACAGGGGATCCACTGAAGCTTTCTTT.

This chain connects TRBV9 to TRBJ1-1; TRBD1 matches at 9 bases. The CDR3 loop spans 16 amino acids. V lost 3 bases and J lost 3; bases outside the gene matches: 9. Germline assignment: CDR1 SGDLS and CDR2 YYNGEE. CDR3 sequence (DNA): TGTGCCAGCAGCGCAGACATAGGACAGGGGTACACTGAAGCTTTCTTT. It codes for CASSADIGQGYTEAFF.

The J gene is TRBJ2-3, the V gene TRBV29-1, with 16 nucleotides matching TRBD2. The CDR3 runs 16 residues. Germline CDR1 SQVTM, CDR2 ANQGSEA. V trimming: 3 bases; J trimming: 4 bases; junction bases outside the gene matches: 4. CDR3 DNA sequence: TGCAGCGTTGATGGGACTAGCGGGAGGGCATCAGATACGCAGTATTTT. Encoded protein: CSVDGTSGRASDTQYF.

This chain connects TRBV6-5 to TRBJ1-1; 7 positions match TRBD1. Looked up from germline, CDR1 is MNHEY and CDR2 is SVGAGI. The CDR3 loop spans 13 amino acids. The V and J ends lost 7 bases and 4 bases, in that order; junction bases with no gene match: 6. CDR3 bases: TGTGCCAGCAAGACAGGGCCAGGCACTGAAGCTTTCTTT. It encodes CASKTGPGTEAFF.

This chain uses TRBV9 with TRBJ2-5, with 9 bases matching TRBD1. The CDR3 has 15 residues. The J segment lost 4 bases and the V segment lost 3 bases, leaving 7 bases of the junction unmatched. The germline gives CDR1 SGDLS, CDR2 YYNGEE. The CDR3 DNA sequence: TGTGCCAGCAGCGAAACAGGGGGCCCGTTAGAGACCCAGTACTTC. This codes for CASSETGGPLETQYF.

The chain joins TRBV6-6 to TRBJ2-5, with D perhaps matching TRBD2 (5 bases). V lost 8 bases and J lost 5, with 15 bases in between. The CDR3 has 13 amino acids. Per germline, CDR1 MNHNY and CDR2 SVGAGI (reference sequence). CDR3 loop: CASGPSGSETQYF. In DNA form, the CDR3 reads TGTGCCAGCGGCCCAAGCGGCTCGGAGACCCAGTACTTC.

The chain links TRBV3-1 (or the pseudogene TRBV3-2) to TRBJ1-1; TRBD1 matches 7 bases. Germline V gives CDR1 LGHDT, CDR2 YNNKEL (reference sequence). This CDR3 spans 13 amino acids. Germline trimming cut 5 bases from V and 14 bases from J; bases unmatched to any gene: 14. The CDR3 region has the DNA TGTGCCAGCAGCTCCCCCGACAGGGAATTGGCCTTCTTT. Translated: CASSSPDRELAFF.

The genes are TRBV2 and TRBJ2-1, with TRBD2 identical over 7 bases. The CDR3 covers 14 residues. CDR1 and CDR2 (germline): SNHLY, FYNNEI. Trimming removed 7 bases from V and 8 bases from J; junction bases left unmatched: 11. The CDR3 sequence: CASKPGLSKDEQFF. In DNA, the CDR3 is TGTGCCAGCAAGCCGGGACTATCAAAGGATGAGCAGTTCTTC.